These 30 T cell receptor beta chains originate from one sample sequenced in a study of T cell repertoires in cytomegalovirus infection. TCRdb called the reads again in MiXCR, with one record for every CDR3 protein. The sample consists of about 150,000 distinct CDR3 sequences, 17% of them appearing once. Source material: CD8+ T cells from PBMCs. The receptors stem from a human donor in good health (CMV status not recorded). Some clones in this sample may be carry-over from other donors' samples.

The rearrangement joins TRBV25-1 to TRBJ1-4; no firm D call. This CDR3 has 12 residues. Trimming removed 3 bases from V and 14 bases from J, with 13 bases in between. Germline V gene sequence: CDR1 MGHDK, CDR2 SYGVNS. Here the CDR3 reads CASSDLGRRLFF. The CDR3 nucleotides are TGTGCCAGCAGTGATTTGGGCAGGCGGCTGTTTTTT.

V gene TRBV7-9 combines with J gene TRBJ2-7; D is unresolved. CDR3 length equals 12 residues. Germline lookup yields CDR1 SEHNR and CDR2 FQNEAQ (reference sequence). Trimming shortened V by 5 bases and J by 6 bases, and 11 bases separated the two germline ends. CDR3 region: CASSAIFGEQYF. The CDR3 nucleotides are TGTGCCAGCAGCGCCATTTTTGGCGAGCAGTACTTC.

This clonotype was observed a handful of times. This CDR3 is CASSVAASGFYEQYF. The CDR3 DNA is TGTGCCAGCAGCGTAGCTGCTAGCGGGTTCTACGAGCAGTACTTC. The chain joins TRBV9 to TRBJ2-7, with 8 positions matching TRBD2. This CDR3 is 15 amino acids long. Germline lookup yields CDR1 SGDLS and CDR2 YYNGEE. V shed 0 bases and J 3 bases; nucleotides not matched to a gene: 5.

This clonotype showed up just a few times. The chain carries TRBV4-3 and TRBJ2-1, with TRBD2 as a possible D gene (6 bases). The CDR3 runs 16 residues. Germline-derived CDR1 and CDR2 are LGHNA and YSLEER. V was clipped by 1 base and J by 2 bases, with 12 bases between them. The CDR3 spells CASSQASGGTYNEQFF. The CDR3 nucleotides are TGCGCCAGCAGCCAAGCCTCCGGGGGTACCTACAATGAGCAGTTCTTC.

The rearrangement uses TRBV28 and TRBJ2-7; 11 nucleotides agree with TRBD2. There are 16 residues in the CDR3. The V gene's germline CDR1 is MDHEN and CDR2 SYDVKM. With 1 base clipped from V and 2 bases from J, the junction kept 4 bases outside the gene matches. This CDR3 reads CASSLFGLAGAYEQYF. The DNA for the CDR3 is TGTGCCAGCAGTTTATTCGGACTAGCGGGCGCCTACGAGCAGTACTTC.

This clonotype was seen ten or more times. The chain couples TRBV7-2 to TRBJ2-5; 7 nucleotides agree with TRBD1. CDR1 is SGHTA and CDR2 is FQGNSA in the germline V gene. The ends lost 5 bases at V and 3 bases at J; junction bases unmatched: 12. This CDR3 is built from 16 residues. The CDR3 loop is CASSQGPKGAEETQYF. Here the CDR3 DNA reads TGTGCCAGCAGCCAGGGACCAAAGGGGGCAGAAGAGACCCAGTACTTC. The full variable domain, completed using reference TRBV7-2 and TRBJ2-5, is GAGVSQSPSNKVTEKGKDVELRCDPISGHTALYWYRQSLGQGLEFLIYFQGNSAPDKSGLPSDRFSAERTGGSVSTLTIQRTQQEDSAVYLCASSQGPKGAEETQYFGPGTRLLVL.

At least ten counts were recorded for this clonotype. The chain carries TRBV7-2 and TRBJ1-2, with D uncertain. This CDR3 has 14 amino acids. With 5 bases removed from V and 5 bases from J, the gap between germline ends came to 15 bases. The V gene's germline CDR1 is SGHTA and CDR2 FQGNSA. CDR3 DNA sequence: TGTGCCAGCAGCCCCCTGCGGGTTGAGTATGGCTACACCTTC. Translating gives CASSPLRVEYGYTF.

This clonotype has more than one count but fewer than ten. The chain is built from TRBV28 and TRBJ1-5; D is undetermined. The CDR3 spans 14 residues. The germline gives CDR1 MDHEN, CDR2 SYDVKM. V was cut by 6 bases and J by 6 bases, with 15 bases left in between. The chain's CDR3 is CASSRVEVVQPQHF. The CDR3 DNA follows: TGTGCCAGCAGCCGGGTAGAGGTGGTTCAGCCCCAGCATTTT.

The gene calls are TRBV27 and TRBJ2-1; weak D call: TRBD2 (6 bases). The V end was cut by 8 bases, the J end by 0 bases, with 11 bases between. Germline CDR1 is MNHEY and CDR2 is SMNVEV (reference sequence). The CDR3 contains 14 residues. DNA for the CDR3: TGTGCCAGCTCCCCGGGAGCCTCCTACAATGAGCAGTTCTTC. Amino acids: CASSPGASYNEQFF.

The sample holds a few counts of this clonotype. The gene calls are TRBV7-2 and TRBJ2-1, with 8 bases lining up with TRBD1. This CDR3 is built from 11 residues. In germline, CDR1 is SGHTA, CDR2 FQGNSA. V lost 6 bases and J lost 16; bases outside the gene matches: 8. CDR3 DNA: TGTGCCAGCAGTTTTGGGACAGGAGACTTCTTC. Translation: CASSFGTGDFF.

The J gene is TRBJ2-7, the V gene TRBV28; possibly TRBD2 for D (5 bases). CDR3 length equals 15 residues. V was pared by 4 bases and J by 7 bases, with 20 bases between. Germline V gene lookup returns CDR1 MDHEN and CDR2 SYDVKM. CDR3 sequence (DNA): TGTGCCAGCAGTTATGGAGGATGGCTGAGATTGGAGCAGTACTTC. This sequence encodes CASSYGGWLRLEQYF.

This clonotype turned up a few times. V is TRBV7-8 and J is TRBJ2-3; no reliable D call. This CDR3 comprises 15 residues. Trimming removed 1 base at V and 0 bases at J, with 8 bases between. CDR1 and CDR2 from the germline V gene are SGHVS and FQNEAQ. Here the CDR3 DNA reads TGTGCCAGCAGCTTAGAATTCACTAGCACAGATACGCAGTATTTT. Residues: CASSLEFTSTDTQYF.

The chain recombines TRBV7-9 with TRBJ1-1; no reliable D call. The CDR3 sequence is 15 residues long. V was shortened by 4 bases and J by 1 base, with 13 bases between the two germline ends. Germline-derived CDR1 and CDR2 are SEHNR and FQNEAQ (reference sequence). This chain's CDR3 is CASSSGKRRNTEAFF. The CDR3 DNA reads as TGTGCCAGCAGCTCTGGAAAAAGAAGGAACACTGAAGCTTTCTTT.

The rearrangement uses TRBV24-1 and TRBJ2-3; D gene ambiguous. V was pared by 4 bases and J by 4 bases, with 8 bases between. The CDR3 sequence is 13 residues long. Per the germline V gene, CDR1 is KGHDR and CDR2 is SFDVKD. CDR3: CATSDSPADTQYF. For the CDR3, the DNA is TGTGCCACCAGTGACTCCCCGGCAGATACGCAGTATTTT.

The chain is built from TRBV19 and TRBJ2-1; 7 bases map to TRBD2. CDR1 is LNHDA and CDR2 is SQIVND in the germline V gene (reference sequence). V shed 6 bases and J 1 base; nucleotides not matched to a gene: 6. The CDR3 runs 15 residues. For the CDR3, the DNA is TGTGCCAGTAGCATTCTAGCGGTATCCTACAATGAGCAGTTCTTC. Translating gives CASSILAVSYNEQFF. The full variable domain, rest sourced from reference TRBV19 and TRBJ2-1, is DGGITQSPKYLFRKEGQNVTLSCEQNLNHDAMYWYRQDPGQGLRLIYYSQIVNDFQKGDIAEGYSVSREKKESFPLTVTSAQKNPTAFYLCASSILAVSYNEQFFGPGTRLTVL.

This sequence joins TRBV28 and TRBJ1-1; TRBD1 matches 7 bases. The J segment lost 4 bases and the V segment lost 3 bases, leaving 14 bases of the junction unmatched. This CDR3 region has 17 residues. Germline-derived CDR1 and CDR2 are MDHEN and SYDVKM. The CDR3: CASSFPRQGGKSTEAFF. CDR3 nucleotide sequence: TGTGCCAGCAGTTTCCCGCGACAGGGTGGGAAGAGCACTGAAGCTTTCTTT.

In nucleotides, the CDR3 is TGCGCCAGCTGCCCTAGCGGGAGCTCCTACAATGAGCAGTTCTTC. This codes for CASCPSGSSYNEQFF. The genes are TRBV5-1 and TRBJ2-1; TRBD2 aligns across 10 bases. The J segment lost 0 bases and the V segment lost 7 bases, leaving 4 bases of the junction unmatched. The CDR3 covers 15 residues. Germline CDR1 and CDR2: SGHRS and YFSETQ.

The rearrangement joins TRBV7-9 to TRBJ2-5; D is possibly TRBD1 (6 bases). V lost 4 bases to trimming and J lost 2 bases, with 17 bases between them. The germline V gene has CDR1 SEHNR and CDR2 FQNEAQ (reference sequence). The CDR3 has 16 amino acids. CDR3 DNA sequence: TGTGCCAGCAGCTGGACCGGGACACCGGGGCAAGAGACCCAGTACTTC. Translation gives CASSWTGTPGQETQYF.

The gene calls are TRBV2 and TRBJ1-2, with 7 nucleotides matching TRBD1. From germline, CDR1 is SNHLY and CDR2 FYNNEI. The CDR3 spans 10 residues. After removal of 8 bases from V and 10 bases from J, the junction contained 4 bases not matched to a gene. The CDR3 DNA follows: TGTGCCAGCGTCGACAGGGACTACACCTTC. Its translation: CASVDRDYTF.

The sample holds a few counts of this clonotype. The V gene is TRBV3-1, the J gene TRBJ2-6; D remains ambiguous. The germline V gene has CDR1 LGHDT and CDR2 YNNKEL (reference sequence). The V gene lost 2 bases and the J gene lost 0 bases, with 11 bases spanning the gap. The length of the CDR3 is 17 residues. The CDR3 loop is CASSQLSANSGANVLTF. CDR3 nucleotides: TGTGCCAGCAGCCAATTGAGCGCTAACTCTGGGGCCAACGTCCTGACTTTC.

The chain couples TRBV28 to TRBJ1-2, with a possible D match to TRBD1 (5 bases). Trimming took off 3 bases at V and 4 bases at J, with 9 bases between the two ends. This CDR3 has 13 amino acids. From germline, CDR1 is MDHEN and CDR2 SYDVKM. In nucleotides, the CDR3 is TGTGCCAGCAGTTTTGAGCAGGGCTATGGCTACACCTTC. This translates into CASSFEQGYGYTF.

This chain uses TRBV7-2 with TRBJ2-1; D call uncertain. The CDR3 sequence is 15 residues long. V was trimmed by 4 bases and J by 6 bases, leaving 16 bases between them. Per the germline V gene, CDR1 is SGHTA and CDR2 is FQGNSA. The CDR3 spells CASSSPRVGVNEQFF. CDR3 in DNA: TGTGCCAGCAGCTCCCCTAGGGTGGGTGTCAATGAGCAGTTCTTC.

This clonotype was seen only a few times. The genes are TRBV9 and TRBJ1-3, with a weak D call TRBD1 (5 bases). In germline, CDR1 is SGDLS, CDR2 YYNGEE. Trimming stripped 5 bases from V and 0 bases from J, with 9 bases between. This CDR3 region has 14 residues. CDR3 in DNA: TGTGCCAGCAGGTTAGGGGACTCTGGAAACACCATATATTTT. Translated, it gives CASRLGDSGNTIYF.

The chain couples TRBV14 to TRBJ2-1; D gene ambiguous. The CDR3 spans 13 residues. CDR1 is SGHDN and CDR2 is FVKESK in the germline V gene. Trimming took 1 base from V and 9 from J, leaving 10 bases between them. The CDR3 DNA reads TGTGCCAGCAGCCAAGCCATAAAGACTGAGCAGTTCTTC. It specifies CASSQAIKTEQFF.

This clonotype has only a few counts. The chain joins TRBV6-1 to TRBJ1-1; perhaps TRBD1 as D (6 bases). Per germline, CDR1 MNHNS and CDR2 SASEGT. The CDR3 loop spans 11 amino acids. With 8 bases removed from V and 4 bases from J, the gap between germline ends came to 8 bases. CDR3 sequence reads: CASGQFTEAFF. CDR3 bases: TGTGCCAGCGGACAGTTCACTGAAGCTTTCTTT.

The chain couples TRBV7-2 to TRBJ2-7; D is unresolved. Trimming removed 3 bases at V and 0 bases at J, with 12 bases between. The CDR3 covers 15 residues. Germline V gene lookup returns CDR1 SGHTA and CDR2 FQGNSA. Here the CDR3 DNA reads TGTGCCAGCAGCTTGACCGGGTATTCCTCCTACGAGCAGTACTTC. This codes for CASSLTGYSSYEQYF.

This clonotype was seen a handful of times. This chain uses TRBV7-8 with TRBJ1-1; no firm D call. The CDR3 length is 14 residues. Germline CDR1 is SGHVS and CDR2 is FQNEAQ. V lost 5 bases, J lost 0 bases, and 10 bases lay in between. The DNA for the CDR3 is TGTGCCAGCAGCCGCCGGACGGTGAACACTGAAGCTTTCTTT. Protein product: CASSRRTVNTEAFF.

The V and J genes are TRBV7-2 and TRBJ2-1, with TRBD2 as a possible D gene (7 bases). The V gene lost 4 bases and the J gene lost 0 bases, with 13 bases spanning the gap. The CDR3 is 16 residues long. Germline V gene data show CDR1 as SGHTA and CDR2 as FQGNSA. DNA for the CDR3: TGTGCCAGCAGCTCGGGGGGCGGAGGCTCCTACAATGAGCAGTTCTTC. It is translated as CASSSGGGGSYNEQFF.

This clonotype was detected only a few times. This chain uses TRBV11-2 with TRBJ2-1, with TRBD1 matching 9 bases. CDR3 length: 15 residues. The V segment lost 4 bases and the J segment 8 bases; nucleotides outside the gene matches: 9. From germline, CDR1 is SGHAT and CDR2 FQNNGV. The CDR3 loop is CASSYRDRDGDEQFF. The CDR3 region has the DNA TGTGCCAGCAGCTACCGGGACAGGGACGGTGATGAGCAGTTCTTC. Full variable domain (remainder filled in from reference TRBV11-2 and TRBJ2-1): EAGVAQSPRYKIIEKRQSVAFWCNPISGHATLYWYQQILGQGPKLLIQFQNNGVVDDSQLPKDRFSAERLKGVDSTLKIQPAKLEDSAVYLCASSYRDRDGDEQFFGPGTRLTVL.

This clonotype showed up just a few times. The chain combines TRBV7-2 with TRBJ2-5; the D call may be TRBD1 or TRBD2 (6 bases each). Germline loops: CDR1 SGHTA, CDR2 FQGNSA. With 8 bases removed from V and 5 bases from J, the gap between germline ends came to 15 bases. The CDR3 covers 13 residues. The DNA for the CDR3 is TGTGCCAGCCACGAGGGGGGAGGCGAGACCCAGTACTTC. The encoded protein is CASHEGGGETQYF.